The sequence of this T cell receptor beta chain was determined in a study of blood T cell repertoires in COVID-19. Germline assignment: CDR1 MNHNS and CDR2 SASEGT. CDR3 length: 16 amino acids. The V and J ends lost 4 bases and 4 bases, in that order; junction bases with no gene match: 4. Methods used by the authors: Estimation of nucleated cell counts relied on the amplification of reference gene primers. Assay: immunoSEQ multiplex PCR; the TCRdb copy retains only in-frame clones and omits some. V, J and clone size are those of that table, while D and trimming were read from the DNA. The table shows some 96,000 clones, with roughly nine tenths occurring only once.

Specimen: peripheral blood. J is TRBJ2-3 and V is TRBV6-1, with 14 bases lining up with TRBD2. This TCR came from a man aged 25-45 years in a cohort sampled during active COVID-19. CDR3 sequence: CASSARLAGGPDTQYF. CDR3 bases: TGTGCCAGCAGTGCGAGACTAGCGGGGGGGCCAGATACGCAGTATTTT.